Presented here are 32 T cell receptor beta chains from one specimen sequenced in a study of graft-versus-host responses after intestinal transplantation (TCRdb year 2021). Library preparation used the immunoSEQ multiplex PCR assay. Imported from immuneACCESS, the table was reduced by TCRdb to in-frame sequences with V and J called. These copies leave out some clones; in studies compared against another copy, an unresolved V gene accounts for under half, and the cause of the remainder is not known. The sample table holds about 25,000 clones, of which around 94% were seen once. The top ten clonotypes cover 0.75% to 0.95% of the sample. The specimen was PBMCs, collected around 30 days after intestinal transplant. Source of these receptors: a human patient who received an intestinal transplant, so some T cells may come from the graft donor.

CDR3 bases: TGTGCCAGCAGTGACACTGGGGGGGGCACAGATACGCAGTATTTT. Translation: CASSDTGGGTDTQYF. J is TRBJ2-3 and V is TRBV6-4, with 7 bases matching TRBD2. J gave up 1 base and V 2 bases, and 3 bases lay outside the gene matches. CDR1 is MRHNA and CDR2 is SNTAGT in the germline V gene. CDR3 length equals 15 residues.

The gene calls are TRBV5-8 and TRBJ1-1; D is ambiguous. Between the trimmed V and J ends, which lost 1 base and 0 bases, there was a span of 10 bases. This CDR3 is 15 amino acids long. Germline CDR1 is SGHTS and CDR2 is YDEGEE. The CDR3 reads CASSLSAVLNTEAFF. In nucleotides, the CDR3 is TGTGCCAGCAGCTTGTCGGCGGTTCTGAACACTGAAGCTTTCTTT.

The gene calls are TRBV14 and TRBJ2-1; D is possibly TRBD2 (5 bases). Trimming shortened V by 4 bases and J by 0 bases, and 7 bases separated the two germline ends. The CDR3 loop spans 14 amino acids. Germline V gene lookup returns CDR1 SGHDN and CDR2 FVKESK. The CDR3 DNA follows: TGTGCCAGCAGCCGACTAAGCTCCTACAATGAGCAGTTCTTC. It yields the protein CASSRLSSYNEQFF. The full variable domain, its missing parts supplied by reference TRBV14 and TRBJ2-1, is EAGVTQFPSHSVIEKGQTVTLRCDPISGHDNLYWYRRVMGKEIKFLLHFVKESKQDESGMPNNRFLAERTGGTYSTLKVQPAELEDSGVYFCASSRLSSYNEQFFGPGTRLTVL.

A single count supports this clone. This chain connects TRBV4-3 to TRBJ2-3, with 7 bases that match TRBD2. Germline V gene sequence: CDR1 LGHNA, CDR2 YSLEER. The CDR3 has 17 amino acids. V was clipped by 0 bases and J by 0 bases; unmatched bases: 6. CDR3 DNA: TGCGCCAGCAGCCAAGATCTGGGGGGGTTAAGCACAGATACGCAGTATTTT. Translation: CASSQDLGGLSTDTQYF.

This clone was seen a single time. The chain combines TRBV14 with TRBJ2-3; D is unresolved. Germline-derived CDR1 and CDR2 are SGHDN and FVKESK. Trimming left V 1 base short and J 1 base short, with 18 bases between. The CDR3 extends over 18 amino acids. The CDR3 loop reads CASSQGPPHTVGTDTQYF. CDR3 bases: TGTGCCAGCAGCCAAGGTCCACCGCATACCGTAGGCACAGATACGCAGTATTTT.

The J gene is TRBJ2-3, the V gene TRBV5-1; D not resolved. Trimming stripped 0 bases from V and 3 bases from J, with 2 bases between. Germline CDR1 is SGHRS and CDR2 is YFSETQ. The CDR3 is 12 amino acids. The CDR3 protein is CASSLATDTQYF. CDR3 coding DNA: TGCGCCAGCAGCTTGGCAACAGATACGCAGTATTTT.

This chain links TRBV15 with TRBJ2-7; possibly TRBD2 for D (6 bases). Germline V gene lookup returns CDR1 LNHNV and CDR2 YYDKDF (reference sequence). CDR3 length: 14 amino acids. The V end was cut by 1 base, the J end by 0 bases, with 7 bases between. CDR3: CATSRGDFSYEQYF. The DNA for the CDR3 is TGTGCCACCAGCAGAGGGGACTTCTCCTACGAGCAGTACTTC.

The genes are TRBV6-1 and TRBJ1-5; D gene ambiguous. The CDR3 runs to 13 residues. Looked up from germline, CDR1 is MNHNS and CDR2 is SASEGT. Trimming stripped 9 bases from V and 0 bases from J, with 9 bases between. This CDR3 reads CASHRFSNQPQHF. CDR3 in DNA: TGTGCCAGTCACCGTTTTAGCAATCAGCCCCAGCATTTT.

The CDR3 DNA reads as TGTGCCAGCAGCCCAAAAGGACTGTACAGCTCCTACAATGAGCAGTTCTTC. Its protein product is CASSPKGLYSSYNEQFF. V usage is TRBV9 and J usage is TRBJ2-1; maybe TRBD2 (5 bases). V lost 4 bases, J lost 0 bases, and 17 bases lay in between. CDR3 length: 17 amino acids. CDR1 is SGDLS and CDR2 is YYNGEE in the germline V gene.

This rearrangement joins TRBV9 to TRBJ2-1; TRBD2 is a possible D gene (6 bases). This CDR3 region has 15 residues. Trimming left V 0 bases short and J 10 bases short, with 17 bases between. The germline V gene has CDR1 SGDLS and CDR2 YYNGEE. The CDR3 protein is CASSVAARGIHEQFF. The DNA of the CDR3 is TGTGCCAGCAGCGTAGCGGCACGGGGGATCCACGAGCAGTTCTTC. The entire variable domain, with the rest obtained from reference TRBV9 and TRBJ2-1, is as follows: DSGVTQTPKHLITATGQRVTLRCSPRSGDLSVYWYQQSLDQGLQFLIQYYNGEERAKGNILERFSAQQFPDLHSELNLSSLELGDSALYFCASSVAARGIHEQFFGPGTRLTVL.

Here the CDR3 DNA reads TGTGCCAGCAGCCAAGAGGCTGATTGGGATACGCAGTATTTT. The encoded protein is CASSQEADWDTQYF. This chain uses TRBV14 with TRBJ2-3; D gene ambiguous. Germline V gene data show CDR1 as SGHDN and CDR2 as FVKESK. The length of the CDR3 is 14 residues. Trimming pared 0 bases from V and 6 bases from J, leaving 10 bases between.

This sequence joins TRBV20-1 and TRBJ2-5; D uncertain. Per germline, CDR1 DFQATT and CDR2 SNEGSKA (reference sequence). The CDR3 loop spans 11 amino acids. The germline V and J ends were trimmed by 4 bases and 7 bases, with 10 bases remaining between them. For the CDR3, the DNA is TGCAGTGCTAACAACCGCGCGACCCAGTACTTC. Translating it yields CSANNRATQYF.

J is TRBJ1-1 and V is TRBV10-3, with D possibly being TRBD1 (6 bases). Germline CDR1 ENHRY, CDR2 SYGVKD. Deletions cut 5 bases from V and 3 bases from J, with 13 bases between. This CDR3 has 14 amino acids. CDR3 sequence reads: CAISYQTGYTEAFF. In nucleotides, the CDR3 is TGTGCCATCAGTTACCAAACAGGGTACACTGAAGCTTTCTTT.

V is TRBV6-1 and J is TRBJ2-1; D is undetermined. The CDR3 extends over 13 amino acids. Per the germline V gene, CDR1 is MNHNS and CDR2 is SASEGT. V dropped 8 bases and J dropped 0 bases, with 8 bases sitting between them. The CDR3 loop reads CASGQSSYNEQFF. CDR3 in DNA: TGTGCCAGCGGGCAGAGCTCCTACAATGAGCAGTTCTTC.

CDR3 amino acids: CASSEKAGWIYNEQFF. CDR3 DNA sequence: TGTGCCAGCAGCGAAAAAGCGGGGTGGATCTACAATGAGCAGTTCTTC. This chain connects TRBV14 to TRBJ2-1; 7 nucleotides line up with TRBD2. Germline CDR1 and CDR2: SGHDN and FVKESK. The trim removed 5 bases at V and 3 bases at J, leaving 10 bases unmatched. CDR3 length: 16 amino acids.

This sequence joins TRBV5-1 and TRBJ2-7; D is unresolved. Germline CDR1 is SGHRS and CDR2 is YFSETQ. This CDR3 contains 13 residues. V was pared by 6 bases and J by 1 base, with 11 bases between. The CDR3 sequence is CASKPEESYEQYF. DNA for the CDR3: TGCGCCAGCAAACCTGAGGAGTCCTACGAGCAGTACTTC.

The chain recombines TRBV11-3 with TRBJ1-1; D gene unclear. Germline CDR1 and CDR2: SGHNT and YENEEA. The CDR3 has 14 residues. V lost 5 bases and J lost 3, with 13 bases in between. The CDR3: CASSVDGRDTEAFF. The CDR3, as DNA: TGTGCCAGCAGCGTGGACGGCCGGGACACTGAAGCTTTCTTT. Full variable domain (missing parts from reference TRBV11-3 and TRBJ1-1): EAGVVQSPRYKIIEKKQPVAFWCNPISGHNTLYWYLQNLGQGPELLIRYENEEAVDDSQLPKDRFSAERLKGVDSTLKIQPAELGDSAVYLCASSVDGRDTEAFFGQGTRLTVV.

The CDR3 DNA reads TGTGCCAGCAAGGTAGAATCTGGGGCCAACGTCCTGACTTTC. Its protein product is CASKVESGANVLTF. The V gene is TRBV27, the J gene TRBJ2-6; no clear D. The CDR3 has 14 amino acids. Germline lookup yields CDR1 MNHEY and CDR2 SMNVEV (reference sequence). V was clipped by 7 bases and J by 1 base, with 8 bases between them.

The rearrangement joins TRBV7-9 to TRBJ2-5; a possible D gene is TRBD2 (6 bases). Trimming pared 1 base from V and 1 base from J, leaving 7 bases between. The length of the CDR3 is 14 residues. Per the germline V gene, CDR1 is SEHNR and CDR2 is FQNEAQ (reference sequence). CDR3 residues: CASSLGGLQETQYF. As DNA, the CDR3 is TGTGCCAGCAGCTTAGGGGGACTCCAAGAGACCCAGTACTTC. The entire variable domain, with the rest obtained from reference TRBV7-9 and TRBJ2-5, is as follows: DTGVSQNPRHKITKRGQNVTFRCDPISEHNRLYWYRQTLGQGPEFLTYFQNEAQLEKSRLLSDRFSAERPKGSFSTLEIQRTEQGDSAMYLCASSLGGLQETQYFGPGTRLLVL.

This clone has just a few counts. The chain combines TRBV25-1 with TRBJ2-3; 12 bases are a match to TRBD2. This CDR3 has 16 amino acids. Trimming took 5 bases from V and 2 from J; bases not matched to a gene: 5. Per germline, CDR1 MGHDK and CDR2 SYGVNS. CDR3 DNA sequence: TGTGCCAGCAGTAAAAGACTAGCGGGGGCCACAGATACGCAGTATTTT. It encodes CASSKRLAGATDTQYF.

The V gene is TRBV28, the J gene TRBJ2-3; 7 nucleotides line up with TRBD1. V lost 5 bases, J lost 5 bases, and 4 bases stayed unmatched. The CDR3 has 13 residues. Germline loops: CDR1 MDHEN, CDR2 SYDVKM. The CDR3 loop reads CASSLTGRDTQYF. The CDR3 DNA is TGTGCCAGCAGTCTGACAGGGCGAGATACGCAGTATTTT.

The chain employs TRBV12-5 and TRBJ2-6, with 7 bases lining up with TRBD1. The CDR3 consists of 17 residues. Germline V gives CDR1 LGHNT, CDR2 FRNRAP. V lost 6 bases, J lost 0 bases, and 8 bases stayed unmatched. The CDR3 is CASGQGTASSGANVLTF. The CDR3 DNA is TGTGCTAGTGGACAAGGGACAGCCAGCTCTGGGGCCAACGTCCTGACTTTC. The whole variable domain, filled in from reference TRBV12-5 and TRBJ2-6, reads DARVTQTPRHKVTEMGQEVTMRCQPILGHNTVFWYRQTMMQGLELLAYFRNRAPLDDSGMPKDRFSAEMPDATLATLKIQPSEPRDSAVYFCASGQGTASSGANVLTFGAGSRLTVL.

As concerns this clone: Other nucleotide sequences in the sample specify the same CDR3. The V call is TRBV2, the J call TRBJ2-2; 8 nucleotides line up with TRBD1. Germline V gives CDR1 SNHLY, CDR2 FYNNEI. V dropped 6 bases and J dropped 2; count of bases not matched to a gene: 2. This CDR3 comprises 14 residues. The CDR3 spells CASSGTGNTGELFF. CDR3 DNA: TGTGCCAGCAGCGGGACAGGAAACACCGGGGAGCTGTTTTTT.

The CDR3 DNA reads as TGTGCCACCGAATGTCAGGCAATCTTAAGGATCCGTAACTATGGCTACACCTTC. It encodes CATECQAILRIRNYGYTF. The V and J genes are TRBV15 and TRBJ1-2; D call uncertain. V lost 8 bases to trimming and J lost 1 base, with 26 bases between them. The CDR3 has 18 amino acids. Germline lookup yields CDR1 LNHNV and CDR2 YYDKDF (reference sequence).

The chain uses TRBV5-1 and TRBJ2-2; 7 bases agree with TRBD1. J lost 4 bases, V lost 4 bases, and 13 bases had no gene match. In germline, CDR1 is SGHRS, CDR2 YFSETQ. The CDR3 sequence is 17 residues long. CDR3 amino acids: CASSGELTGLGTGELFF. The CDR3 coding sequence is TGCGCCAGCAGCGGGGAACTGACAGGGTTGGGCACCGGGGAGCTGTTTTTT. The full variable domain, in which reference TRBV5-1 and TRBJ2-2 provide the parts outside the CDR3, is KAGVTQTPRYLIKTRGQQVTLSCSPISGHRSVSWYQQTPGQGLQFLFEYFSETQRNKGNFPGRFSGRQFSNSRSEMNVSTLELGDSALYLCASSGELTGLGTGELFFGEGSRLTVL.

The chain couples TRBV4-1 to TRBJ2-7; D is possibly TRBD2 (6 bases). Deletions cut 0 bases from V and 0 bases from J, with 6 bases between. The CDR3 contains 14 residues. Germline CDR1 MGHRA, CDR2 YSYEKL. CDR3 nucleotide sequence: TGCGCCAGCAGCCAAGAGGGGGGCTCCTACGAGCAGTACTTC. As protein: CASSQEGGSYEQYF.

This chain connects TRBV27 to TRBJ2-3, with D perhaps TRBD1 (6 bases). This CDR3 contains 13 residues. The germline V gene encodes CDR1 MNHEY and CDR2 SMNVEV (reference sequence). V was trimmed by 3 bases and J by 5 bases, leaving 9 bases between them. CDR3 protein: CASSFRGGDTQYF. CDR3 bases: TGTGCCAGCAGTTTCAGAGGGGGAGATACGCAGTATTTT.

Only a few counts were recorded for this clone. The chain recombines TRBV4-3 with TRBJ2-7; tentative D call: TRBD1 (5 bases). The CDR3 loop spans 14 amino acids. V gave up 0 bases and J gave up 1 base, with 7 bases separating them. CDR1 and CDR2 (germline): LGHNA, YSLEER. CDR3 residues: CASSQEQGSYEQYF. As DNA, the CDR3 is TGCGCCAGCAGCCAAGAGCAGGGATCCTACGAGCAGTACTTC.

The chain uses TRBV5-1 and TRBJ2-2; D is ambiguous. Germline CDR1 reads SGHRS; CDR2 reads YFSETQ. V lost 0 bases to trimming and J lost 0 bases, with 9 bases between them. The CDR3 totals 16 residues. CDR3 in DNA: TGCGCCAGCAGCTTGGGGCGGTTCGCGAACACCGGGGAGCTGTTTTTT. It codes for CASSLGRFANTGELFF.

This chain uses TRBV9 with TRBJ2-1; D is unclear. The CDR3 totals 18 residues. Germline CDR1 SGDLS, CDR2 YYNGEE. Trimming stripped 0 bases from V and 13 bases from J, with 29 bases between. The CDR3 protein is CASSVAGKGPPGSNLQFF. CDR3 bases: TGTGCCAGCAGCGTAGCAGGCAAGGGTCCCCCCGGATCTAATCTACAGTTCTTC.

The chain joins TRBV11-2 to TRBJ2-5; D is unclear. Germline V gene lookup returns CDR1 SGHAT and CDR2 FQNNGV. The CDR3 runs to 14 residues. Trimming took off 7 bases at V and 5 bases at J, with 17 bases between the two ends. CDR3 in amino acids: CASNTWADSETQYF. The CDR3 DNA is TGTGCCAGCAACACTTGGGCCGATTCTGAGACCCAGTACTTC.

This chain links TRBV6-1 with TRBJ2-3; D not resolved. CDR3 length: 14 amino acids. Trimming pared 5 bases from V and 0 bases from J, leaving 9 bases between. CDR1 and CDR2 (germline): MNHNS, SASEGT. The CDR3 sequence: CASSPLSSTDTQYF. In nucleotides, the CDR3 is TGTGCCAGCAGTCCTCTTTCTAGCACAGATACGCAGTATTTT.